This TCR beta chain was sequenced during a study of blood T cell repertoires in COVID-19. The overall study: In each case, the material was cDNA or gDNA derived from T cells, B-cell-depleted T cells, or PBMCs.

The data were produced by immunoSEQ multiplex PCR, yet TCRdb's version contains in-frame clones alone and is incomplete. The sample yields some 350,000 clones, around 87% seen once. Living in 24 US areas, the participants were between about 18 and 100 years of age. Membership in each cohort depended on participant-reported clinical history. Two negative PCRs, clearance, or symptom resolution characterized the recovered Cohort 3 donors. Trimming removed 2 bases from V and 2 bases from J, with 16 bases in between. Looked up from germline, CDR1 is MNHNS and CDR2 is SASEGT. The CDR3 covers 16 residues. This TCR was sampled from a woman aged 25-40 years who had recovered from COVID-19. The specimen sequenced was PBMCs or T cells enriched from blood (not recorded which). This chain joins TRBV6-1 and TRBJ2-7; D is perhaps TRBD2 (7 bases). CDR3 protein: CASSEQVGRGPYEQYF. In DNA form, the CDR3 reads TGTGCCAGCAGTGAACAAGTTGGGCGGGGGCCCTACGAGCAGTACTTC.